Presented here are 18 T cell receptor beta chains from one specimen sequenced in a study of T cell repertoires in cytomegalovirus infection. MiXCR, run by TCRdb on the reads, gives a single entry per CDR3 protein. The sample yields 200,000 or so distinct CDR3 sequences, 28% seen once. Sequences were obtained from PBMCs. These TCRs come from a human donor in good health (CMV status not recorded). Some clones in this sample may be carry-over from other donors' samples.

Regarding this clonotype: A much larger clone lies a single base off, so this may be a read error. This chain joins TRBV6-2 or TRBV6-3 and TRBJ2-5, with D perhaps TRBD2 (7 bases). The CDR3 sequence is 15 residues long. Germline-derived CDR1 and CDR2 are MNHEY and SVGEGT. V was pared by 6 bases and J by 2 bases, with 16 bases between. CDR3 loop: CASSQGGGLQETQYF. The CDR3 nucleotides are TGTGCCAGCAGCCAAGGGGGGGGGCTTCAAGAGACCCAGTACTTC.

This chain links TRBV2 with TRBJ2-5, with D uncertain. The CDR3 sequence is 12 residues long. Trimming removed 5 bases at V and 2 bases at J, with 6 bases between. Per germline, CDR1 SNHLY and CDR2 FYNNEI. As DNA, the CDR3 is TGTGCCAGCAGTACAGAACAAGAGACCCAGTACTTC. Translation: CASSTEQETQYF.

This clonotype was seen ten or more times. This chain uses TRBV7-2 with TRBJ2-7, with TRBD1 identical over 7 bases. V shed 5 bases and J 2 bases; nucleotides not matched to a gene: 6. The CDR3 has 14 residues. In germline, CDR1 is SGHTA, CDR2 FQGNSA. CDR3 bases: TGTGCCAGCAGCCTACGACAGGGCCCCTACGAGCAGTACTTC. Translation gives CASSLRQGPYEQYF.

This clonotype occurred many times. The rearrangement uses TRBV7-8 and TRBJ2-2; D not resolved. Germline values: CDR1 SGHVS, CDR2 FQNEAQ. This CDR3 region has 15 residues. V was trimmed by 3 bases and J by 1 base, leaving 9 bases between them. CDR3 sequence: CASSFFFENTGELFF. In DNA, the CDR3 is TGTGCCAGCAGCTTTTTTTTCGAGAACACCGGGGAGCTGTTTTTT.

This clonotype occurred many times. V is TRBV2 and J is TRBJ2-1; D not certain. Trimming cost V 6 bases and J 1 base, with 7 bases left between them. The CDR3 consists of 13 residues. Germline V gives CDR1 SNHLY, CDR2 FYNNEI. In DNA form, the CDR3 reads TGTGCCAGCAGGGCGGTTTCCTACAATGAGCAGTTCTTC. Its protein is CASRAVSYNEQFF.

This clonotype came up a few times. Here the CDR3 DNA reads TGTGCCAGCAGCCCGGACAGCAACACTGAAGCTTTCTTT. This sequence encodes CASSPDSNTEAFF. J is TRBJ1-1 and V is TRBV7-3; a weak D match, TRBD1 (6 bases). Germline CDR1 is SGHTA and CDR2 is FQGTGA. Trimming left V 5 bases short and J 2 bases short, with 9 bases between. The CDR3 consists of 13 residues.

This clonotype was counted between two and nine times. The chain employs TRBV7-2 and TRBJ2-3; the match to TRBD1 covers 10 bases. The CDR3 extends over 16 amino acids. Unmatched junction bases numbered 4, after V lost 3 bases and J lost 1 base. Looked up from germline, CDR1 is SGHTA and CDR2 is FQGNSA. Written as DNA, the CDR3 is TGTGCCAGCAGCTTGGGACAGGGGTTCGGCACAGATACGCAGTATTTT. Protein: CASSLGQGFGTDTQYF. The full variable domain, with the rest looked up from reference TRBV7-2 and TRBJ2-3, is GAGVSQSPSNKVTEKGKDVELRCDPISGHTALYWYRQSLGQGLEFLIYFQGNSAPDKSGLPSDRFSAERTGGSVSTLTIQRTQQEDSAVYLCASSLGQGFGTDTQYFGPGTRLTVL.

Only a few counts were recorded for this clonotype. As DNA, the CDR3 is TGTGCCAGCAGCTTGGACCCGGACAATGAGCAGTTCTTC. Its translation: CASSLDPDNEQFF. The chain uses TRBV5-5 and TRBJ2-1; D unresolved. Germline lookup yields CDR1 SGHKS and CDR2 YYEKEE (reference sequence). The length of the CDR3 is 13 residues. V lost 0 bases to trimming and J lost 5 bases, with 6 bases between them.

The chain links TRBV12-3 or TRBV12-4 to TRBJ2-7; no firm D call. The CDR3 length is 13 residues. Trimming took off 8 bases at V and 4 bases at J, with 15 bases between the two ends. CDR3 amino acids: CASSIRWEYEQYF. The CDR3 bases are TGTGCCAGCTCAATCAGATGGGAATACGAGCAGTACTTC.

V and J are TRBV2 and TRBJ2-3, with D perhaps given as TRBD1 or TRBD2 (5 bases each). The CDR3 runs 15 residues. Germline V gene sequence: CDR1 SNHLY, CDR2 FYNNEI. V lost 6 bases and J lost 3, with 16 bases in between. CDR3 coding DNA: TGTGCCAGCAGCCGGGACGCGACCCTGACAGATACGCAGTATTTT. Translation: CASSRDATLTDTQYF.

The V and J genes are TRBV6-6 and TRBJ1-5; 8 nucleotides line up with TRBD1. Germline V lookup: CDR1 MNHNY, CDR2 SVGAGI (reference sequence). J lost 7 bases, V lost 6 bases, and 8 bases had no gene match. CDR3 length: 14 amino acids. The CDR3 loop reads CASRDRERAQPQHF. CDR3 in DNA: TGTGCCAGCAGGGACAGGGAAAGGGCCCAGCCCCAGCATTTT.

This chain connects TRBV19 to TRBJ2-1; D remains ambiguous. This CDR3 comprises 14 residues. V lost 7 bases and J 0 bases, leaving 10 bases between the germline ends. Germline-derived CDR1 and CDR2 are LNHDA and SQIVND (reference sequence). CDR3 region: CASNDRSSYNEQFF. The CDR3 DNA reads TGTGCCAGTAATGATAGGAGCTCCTACAATGAGCAGTTCTTC.

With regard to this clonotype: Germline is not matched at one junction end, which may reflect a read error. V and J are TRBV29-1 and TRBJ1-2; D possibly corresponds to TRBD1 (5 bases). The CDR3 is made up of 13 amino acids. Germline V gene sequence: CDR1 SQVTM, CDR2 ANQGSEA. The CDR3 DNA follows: TGCAGCGTTGAGAGGGGTGGAAACTATGGCTTCACCTTC. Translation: CSVERGGNYGFTF.

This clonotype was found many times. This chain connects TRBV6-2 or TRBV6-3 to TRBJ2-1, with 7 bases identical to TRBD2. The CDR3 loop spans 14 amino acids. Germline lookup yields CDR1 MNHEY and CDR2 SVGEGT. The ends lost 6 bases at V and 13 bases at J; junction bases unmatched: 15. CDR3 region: CASSKALASGPQFF. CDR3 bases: TGTGCCAGCAGCAAGGCACTGGCTAGCGGCCCACAGTTCTTC.

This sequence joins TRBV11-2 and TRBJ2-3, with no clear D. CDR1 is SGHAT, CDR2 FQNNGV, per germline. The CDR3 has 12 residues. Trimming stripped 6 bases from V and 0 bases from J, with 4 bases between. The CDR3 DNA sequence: TGTGCCAGCAGGGGGAGCACAGATACGCAGTATTTT. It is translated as CASRGSTDTQYF.

This CDR3 reads CASRGQPNQPQHF. The CDR3, as DNA: TGTGCCAGCAGAGGACAGCCTAATCAGCCCCAGCATTTT. The V call is TRBV2, the J call TRBJ1-5, with D possibly being TRBD1 (6 bases). The CDR3 length is 13 residues. The germline CDR1 and CDR2 sequences are SNHLY and FYNNEI. V lost 6 bases to trimming and J lost 4 bases, with 10 bases between them.

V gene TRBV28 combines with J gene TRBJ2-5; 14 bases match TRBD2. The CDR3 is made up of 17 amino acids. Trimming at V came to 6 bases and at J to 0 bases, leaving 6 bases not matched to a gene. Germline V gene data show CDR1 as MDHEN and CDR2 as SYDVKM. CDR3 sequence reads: CASSGLAGGGYQETQYF. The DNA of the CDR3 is TGTGCCAGCAGCGGACTAGCGGGGGGCGGGTACCAAGAGACCCAGTACTTC.

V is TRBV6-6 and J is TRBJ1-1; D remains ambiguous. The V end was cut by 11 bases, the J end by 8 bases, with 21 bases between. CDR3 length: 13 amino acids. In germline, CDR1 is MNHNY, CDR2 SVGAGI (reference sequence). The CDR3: CAGSQVVGGEAFF. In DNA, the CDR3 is TGTGCCGGATCACAAGTGGTGGGAGGGGAAGCTTTCTTT.